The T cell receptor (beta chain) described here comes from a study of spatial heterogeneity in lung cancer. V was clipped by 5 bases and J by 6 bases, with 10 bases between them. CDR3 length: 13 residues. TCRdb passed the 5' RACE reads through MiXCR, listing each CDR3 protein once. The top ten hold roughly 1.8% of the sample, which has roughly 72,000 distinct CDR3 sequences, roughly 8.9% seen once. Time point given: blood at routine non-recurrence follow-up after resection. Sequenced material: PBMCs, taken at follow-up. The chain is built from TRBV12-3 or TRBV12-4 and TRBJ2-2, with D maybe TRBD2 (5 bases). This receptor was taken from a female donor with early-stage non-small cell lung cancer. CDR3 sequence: CASSPRLSGELFF. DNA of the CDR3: TGTGCCAGCAGTCCCCGACTATCCGGGGAGCTGTTTTTT.